These T cell receptor beta chains were read from a single sample in a study of T cell responses to AZD1222 COVID-19 vaccine. Libraries were prepared by immunoSEQ multiplex PCR; TCRdb keeps only in-frame clonotypes and omits some of them. Counted here are more than 80,000 clones, approximately 90% occurring once; the ten biggest clones make up around 30%. Material: peripheral blood, obtained 28 days after the second AZD1222 dose. These receptors came from an adult who received the AZD1222 COVID-19 vaccine. Each CDR3 is given with its conserved first and last residue. D genes are given only for firm matches. Clone size appears in some rows only: once, few, many, or a class for an expanded clone.

v_call	d_call	j_call	clone_size	cdr3_nt	cdr3_aa
TRBV7-8	TRBD1	TRBJ2-7	-	TGTGCCAGCAGCTTAGGGGGGACAGGGGGCGAGCAGTACTTC	CASSLGGTGGEQYF
TRBV4-3	TRBD2	TRBJ2-1	-	TGCGCCAGCAGCCAGGGGTTTACTAGCGGGTTAGTTGATGAGCAGTTCTTC	CASSQGFTSGLVDEQFF
TRBV10-3	-	TRBJ2-7	-	TGTGCCATCAGTGAGTCGGGGCAGAAAGCCTCCTACGAGCAGTACTTC	CAISESGQKASYEQYF
TRBV28	-	TRBJ1-5	-	TGTGCCAGCAGTTTGCCTGGGGCCGGCAATCAGCCCCAGCATTTT	CASSLPGAGNQPQHF
TRBV28	TRBD1	TRBJ2-2	-	TGTGCCAGTCTGGGACAGGGTTACACCGGGGAGCTGTTTTTT	CASLGQGYTGELFF
TRBV5-5	TRBD1	TRBJ1-1	once	TGTGCCAGCAGCCGGACAGGGGGCGGAACTGAAGCTTTCTTT	CASSRTGGGTEAFF
TRBV7-2	-	TRBJ2-7	once	TGTGCCAGCAGCTTTGGGAGCTCCTACGAGCAGTACTTC	CASSFGSSYEQYF
TRBV10-2	-	TRBJ2-7	few	TGCGCCAGCAGTGAGTCGGAAGGGACCGAGCAGTACTTC	CASSESEGTEQYF
TRBV19	-	TRBJ2-3	-	TGTGCCAGTAGTATTGAACGGTTGCGGGGCCGCACAGATACGCAGTATTTT	CASSIERLRGRTDTQYF
TRBV7-8	TRBD1	TRBJ1-4	-	TGTGCCAGCAGCTTGGTCCGGGACAGGGGGCTCGAAAAACTGTTTTTT	CASSLVRDRGLEKLFF
TRBV6-2/TRBV6-3	-	TRBJ1-6	once	TGTGCCAGCAGTTACCCTCGGAACGATCGAGCTTCACCCCTCCACTTT	CASSYPRNDRASPLHF
TRBV7-6	-	TRBJ2-7	-	TGTGCCAGCAGCTTAAAGGGGGACGACCGGGACTTGAAGGAGCAGTACTTC	CASSLKGDDRDLKEQYF
TRBV15	-	TRBJ1-3	-	TGTGCCACCAGCCGGCAAGTCGTAGGACAGTTTAGCTCTGGAAACACCATATATTTT	CATSRQVVGQFSSGNTIYF
TRBV2	-	TRBJ1-1	-	TGTGCCAGCAGTCGTAACGGAGGTGTGTTGGCCTATAACACTGAAGCTTTCTTT	CASSRNGGVLAYNTEAFF
TRBV27	-	TRBJ1-5	-	TGTGCCAGTAGTTTTGCCAGGGGCAGCAATCAGCCCCAGCATTTT	CASSFARGSNQPQHF
TRBV4-3	-	TRBJ2-1	-	TGCGCCAGCAGCCAAGATCGGAACAGGATGGGAGAGCAGTTCTTC	CASSQDRNRMGEQFF
TRBV21-1	-	TRBJ2-1	-	TGTGCCAGCTGGATACCGGGACAGGGGGGAAGAAATGAGCAGTTCTTC	CASWIPGQGGRNEQFF
TRBV3-1/TRBV3-2	TRBD1	TRBJ2-7	-	TGTGCCAGCAGCCAACCTACAGGGGAAAGCCCCTACGAGCAGTACTTC	CASSQPTGESPYEQYF
TRBV5-1	-	TRBJ2-7	-	TGCGCCAGCAGCTTGGGGGCCTACGAGCAGTACTTC	CASSLGAYEQYF
TRBV28	-	TRBJ2-5	once	TGTGCCAGCAGAGGACAGGGAGGGGAGACCCAGTACTTC	CASRGQGGETQYF
TRBV5-4	TRBD1	TRBJ1-1	-	TGTGCCAGCAGCTTTCGGACAGGGGCGGCCGGGTCGGTAGCTTTCTTT	CASSFRTGAAGSVAFF
TRBV5-1	TRBD1	TRBJ2-2	-	TGCGCCAGCAGCTTGGCTGAGACAGGGTATTATTCCGGGGAGCTGTTTTTT	CASSLAETGYYSGELFF
TRBV10-3	TRBD1	TRBJ1-5	-	TGTGCCATCAGTGCTACAGGGGTCAATCAGCCCCAGCATTTT	CAISATGVNQPQHF
TRBV7-8	-	TRBJ1-4	-	TGTGCCAGCAGCATAAGACGGGGGATGGGTAATGAAAAACTGTTTTTT	CASSIRRGMGNEKLFF
TRBV27	-	TRBJ1-3	-	TGTGCCAGCAGGGCAAACTCTGGAAACACCATATATTTT	CASRANSGNTIYF
TRBV28	TRBD2	TRBJ2-5	-	TGTGCCAGCAGTCTAGCGGGAGTAGGGGAGACCCAGTACTTC	CASSLAGVGETQYF
TRBV18	-	TRBJ1-5	-	TGTGCCAGCTCAAGAGGACAGTGGGGTCAGCCCCAGCATTTT	CASSRGQWGQPQHF
TRBV2	-	TRBJ1-2	-	TGTGCCAGCCTAGGGACTGGGCTGGAGGATTTTTTTGCATACTTC	CASLGTGLEDFFAYF
TRBV2	TRBD1	TRBJ2-7	-	TGTGCCAGCAGCAGGGGGCAATACGAGCAGTACTTC	CASSRGQYEQYF
TRBV20-1	TRBD2	TRBJ2-7	-	TGCAGTGCTAGTCTAAGCGGGAGGGCCTTCGAGCAGTACTTC	CSASLSGRAFEQYF
TRBV28	TRBD1	TRBJ1-2	-	TGTGCCAGCAGCGACCTTAACAGGGGGGTTGGCTACACCTTC	CASSDLNRGVGYTF
TRBV19	-	TRBJ1-6	-	TGTGCCAGTAGTGTATCCGGGCCCAGAGGGCCTTACTATAATTCACCCCTCCACTTT	CASSVSGPRGPYYNSPLHF
TRBV14	-	TRBJ2-6	few	TGTGCCAGCACAAAAGGGGATGGGGCCAACGTCCTGACTTTC	CASTKGDGANVLTF
TRBV7-9	TRBD2	TRBJ2-4	-	TGTGCCAGCAGCTTAAGTTGGTCTAGCGGGAGGAGGGACATTCAGTACTTC	CASSLSWSSGRRDIQYF
TRBV20-1	-	TRBJ2-7	-	TGCAGTGCTATCTCTAGCCGCGAGCAGTACTTC	CSAISSREQYF
TRBV6-2/TRBV6-3	-	TRBJ2-7	-	TGTGCCAGCAGTTACTCCCGCTACCGAGGTTCCTACGAGCAGTACTTC	CASSYSRYRGSYEQYF
TRBV7-2	-	TRBJ1-4	-	TGTGCCAGCAGCCTGGACCGTTCGTGGGATGAAAAACTGTTTTTT	CASSLDRSWDEKLFF
TRBV5-6	-	TRBJ1-1	-	TGTGCCAGCAGCCCCCGCGGGGGGTTGAACACTGAAGCTTTCTTT	CASSPRGGLNTEAFF
TRBV6-5	-	TRBJ2-2	-	TGTGCCAGCCTTTCCCAAGGGGGGTCCGGGGAGCTGTTTTTT	CASLSQGGSGELFF
TRBV7-3	-	TRBJ2-1	once	TGTGCCAGCAGCTTAGGGGCACTCGATGAGCAGTTCTTC	CASSLGALDEQFF
TRBV5-4	-	TRBJ2-1	-	TGTGCCAGCAGCTTGGTAGGGGGTAATGAGCAGTTCTTC	CASSLVGGNEQFF
TRBV6-5	-	TRBJ1-4	-	TGTGCCAGCAGGGGGACGGACGCAACTAATGAAAAACTGTTTTTT	CASRGTDATNEKLFF
TRBV2	TRBD2	TRBJ2-5	-	TGTGCCAGCAGTGGCCTAAGAGGAAAGCGGGGACAAGAGACCCAGTACTTC	CASSGLRGKRGQETQYF
TRBV9	TRBD2	TRBJ2-3	few	TGTGCCAGCAGCGTAGTAGGTAGCGGGAGTTTGACAGATACGCAGTATTTT	CASSVVGSGSLTDTQYF